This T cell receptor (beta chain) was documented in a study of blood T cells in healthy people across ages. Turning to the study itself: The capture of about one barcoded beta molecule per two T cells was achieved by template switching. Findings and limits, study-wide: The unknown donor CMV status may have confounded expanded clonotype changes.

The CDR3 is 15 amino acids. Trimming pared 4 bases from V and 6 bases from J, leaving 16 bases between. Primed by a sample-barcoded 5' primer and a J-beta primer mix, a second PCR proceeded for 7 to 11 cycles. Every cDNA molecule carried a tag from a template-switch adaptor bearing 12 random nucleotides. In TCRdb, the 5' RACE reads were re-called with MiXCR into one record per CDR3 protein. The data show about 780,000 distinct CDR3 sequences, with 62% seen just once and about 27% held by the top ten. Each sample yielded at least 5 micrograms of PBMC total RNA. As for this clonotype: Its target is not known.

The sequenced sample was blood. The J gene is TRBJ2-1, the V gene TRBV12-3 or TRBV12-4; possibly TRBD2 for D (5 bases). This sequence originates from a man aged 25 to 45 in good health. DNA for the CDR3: TGTGCCAGCAGTTCCCGGGGATCCACGCTCAATGAGCAGTTCTTC. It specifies CASSSRGSTLNEQFF.